The present T cell receptor (beta chain) was sequenced within a study of identical twins. Findings and caveats of the study: Within beta out-of-frame sequences, the excess sharing observed between twins was weaker. Potential partial confounding of zero-insertion analyses by invariant MAIT and iNKT cells was noted.

This CDR3 region has 16 residues. V gave up 5 bases and J gave up 7 bases; unmatched junction bases: 9. CDR1 is LNHDA, CDR2 SQIVND, per germline (reference sequence). Template switching added a universal primer binding site, and final cDNA carried unique molecular identifiers. From the 5' RACE reads, TCRdb called clonotypes with MiXCR, one entry per CDR3 protein. The sample consists of 400,000 to 500,000 distinct CDR3 sequences, around 18% of them appearing once. This clonotype occurred many times. Its antigen is unidentified. Sequenced: naive T cells sorted from blood. The TCR was taken from a man aged 45-65 years in good health. This chain uses TRBV19 with TRBJ2-2; 11 nucleotides agree with TRBD2. DNA of the CDR3: TGTGCCAGTAGTCCTGGGACTAGCGGTCAGGGCGGGGAGCTGTTTTTT. This encodes CASSPGTSGQGGELFF. Combining the CDR3 with reference TRBV19 and TRBJ2-2 gives the whole variable domain DGGITQSPKYLFRKEGQNVTLSCEQNLNHDAMYWYRQDPGQGLRLIYYSQIVNDFQKGDIAEGYSVSREKKESFPLTVTSAQKNPTAFYLCASSPGTSGQGGELFFGEGSRLTVL.